A single T cell receptor (beta chain) is shown here with its context. The data were taken from a study of T cell changes during pregnancy in multiple sclerosis. Germline assignment: CDR1 SGHAT and CDR2 FQNNGV. The V and J ends lost 5 bases and 4 bases respectively, with 20 bases between them. The CDR3 totals 16 residues. TCRdb's copy holds only in-frame clones and misses some; the assay was immunoSEQ multiplex PCR. The sample lists tens of thousands of clones; approximately 90% were seen once. This TCR was sampled from a female donor in good health, enrolled as a control in a pregnancy study. Sequencing used CD4+ T cells from peripheral blood mononuclear cells, obtained in the second trimester of pregnancy. The chain links TRBV11-2 to TRBJ1-2; tentatively, D is TRBD1 (5 bases). As DNA, the CDR3 is TGTGCCAGCAGCAGACCGGGACTACAATCTTTCTATGGCTACACCTTC. Translating gives CASSRPGLQSFYGYTF.